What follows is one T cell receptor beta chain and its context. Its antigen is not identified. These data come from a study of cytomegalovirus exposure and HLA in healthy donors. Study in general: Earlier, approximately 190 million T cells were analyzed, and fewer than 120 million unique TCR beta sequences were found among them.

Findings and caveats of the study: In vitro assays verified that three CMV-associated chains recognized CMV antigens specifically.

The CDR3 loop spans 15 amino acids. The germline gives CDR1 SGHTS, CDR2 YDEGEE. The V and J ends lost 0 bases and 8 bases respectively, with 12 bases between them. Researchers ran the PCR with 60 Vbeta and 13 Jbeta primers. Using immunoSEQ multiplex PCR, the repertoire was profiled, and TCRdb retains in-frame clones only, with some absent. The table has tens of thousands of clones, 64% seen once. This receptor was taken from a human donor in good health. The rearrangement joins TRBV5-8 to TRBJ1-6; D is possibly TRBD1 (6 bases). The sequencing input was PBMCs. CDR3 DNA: TGTGCCAGCAGCTTGGTTCTGGGGGCGGATTCACCCCTCCACTTT. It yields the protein CASSLVLGADSPLHF.